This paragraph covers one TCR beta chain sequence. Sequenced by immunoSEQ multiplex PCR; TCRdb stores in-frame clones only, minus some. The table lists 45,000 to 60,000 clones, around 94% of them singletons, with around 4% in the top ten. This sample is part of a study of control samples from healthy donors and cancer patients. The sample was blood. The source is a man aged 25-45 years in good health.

CDR3 nucleotide sequence: TGTGCCTTTACGGGACAGCCCAAAGCGGCCCCGAAAAGGGAACTGTTTTTT. Its translation is CAFTGQPKAAPKRELFF. The V and J genes are TRBV19 and TRBJ1-4, with 7 bases identical to TRBD1. This CDR3 contains 17 residues. The germline V gene encodes CDR1 LNHDA and CDR2 SQIVND (reference sequence). Trimming at V came to 11 bases and at J to 12 bases, leaving 27 bases not matched to a gene.